The 27 T cell receptor beta chains given below trace back to one sample, sequenced in a study of control samples from healthy donors and cancer patients. Profiled with immunoSEQ multiplex PCR; TCRdb holds only in-frame clones, not every one. The table shows around 30,000 clones, with over 85% occurring only once. Sequencing was carried out using PBMCs. The receptors here all came from a man in his forties with colorectal cancer.

This sequence joins TRBV11-2 and TRBJ1-1, with D possibly being TRBD1 (6 bases). CDR3 length: 14 amino acids. V gave up 7 bases and J gave up 4 bases, with 16 bases separating them. Germline V lookup: CDR1 SGHAT, CDR2 FQNNGV. The CDR3 DNA reads TGTGCCAGCAATCCAACAGGGATGGGCACTGAAGCTTTCTTT. Its translation: CASNPTGMGTEAFF.

This chain joins TRBV5-8 and TRBJ2-3; D is unresolved. V lost 3 bases and J 4 bases, leaving 9 bases between the germline ends. Germline assignment: CDR1 SGHTS and CDR2 YDEGEE. The CDR3 is 13 amino acids. The CDR3 DNA sequence: TGTGCCAGCAGCTACTATAGTGCAGATACGCAGTATTTT. Translated: CASSYYSADTQYF.

This sequence joins TRBV19 and TRBJ2-1; 12 positions match TRBD1. This CDR3 is built from 15 residues. After removal of 5 bases from V and 15 bases from J, the junction contained 14 bases not matched to a gene. Germline assignment: CDR1 LNHDA and CDR2 SQIVND (reference sequence). The CDR3 protein is CASSFSGTGGMGMFF. The CDR3 region has the DNA TGTGCCAGTAGTTTTTCCGGGACAGGGGGCATGGGGATGTTCTTC.

The V and J genes are TRBV7-3 and TRBJ2-3; 12 nucleotides match TRBD2. Trimming cost V 5 bases and J 2 bases; bases outside gene matches: 5. There are 16 residues in the CDR3. CDR1 SGHTA and CDR2 FQGTGA come from the germline V gene. CDR3 DNA sequence: TGTGCCAGCAGCCTAGGACTAGCGGGGACCACAGATACGCAGTATTTT. Translation gives CASSLGLAGTTDTQYF.

This chain links TRBV6-5 with TRBJ2-1; 8 bases are a match to TRBD1. Germline trimming cut 4 bases from V and 4 bases from J; bases unmatched to any gene: 6. This CDR3 is built from 15 residues. The germline CDR1 and CDR2 sequences are MNHEY and SVGAGI. This CDR3 is CASSSAGTGYNEQFF. CDR3 DNA: TGTGCCAGCAGTTCCGCCGGGACAGGTTACAATGAGCAGTTCTTC.

The rearrangement joins TRBV11-2 to TRBJ1-2; 7 bases fit TRBD1. The CDR3 runs 15 residues. Germline V gives CDR1 SGHAT, CDR2 FQNNGV. Trimming cost V 5 bases and J 4 bases; bases outside gene matches: 10. Written as DNA, the CDR3 is TGTGCCAGCAGCCCCCAAGACAGGGTAATCTATGGCTACACCTTC. It encodes CASSPQDRVIYGYTF.

This clone came up once. The gene calls are TRBV28 and TRBJ1-2; 8 bases are shared with TRBD1. The trim removed 6 bases at V and 7 bases at J, leaving 4 bases unmatched. CDR1 is MDHEN, CDR2 SYDVKM, per germline. The CDR3 spans 12 residues. In DNA, the CDR3 is TGTGCCAGCAGCCAGGGGGCTGGTGGCTACACCTTC. This translates into CASSQGAGGYTF.

This clone is a singleton in its sample. The chain links TRBV4-1 to TRBJ1-2, with 11 bases that match TRBD1. This CDR3 is 18 amino acids long. CDR1 is MGHRA and CDR2 is YSYEKL in the germline V gene. The V segment lost 1 base and the J segment 4 bases; nucleotides outside the gene matches: 11. The CDR3 DNA reads as TGCGCCAGCAGCCAAGGGACAGGGGGCGCGAATCACCCCTATGGCTACACCTTC. Translated: CASSQGTGGANHPYGYTF.

This chain uses TRBV19 with TRBJ1-5; a possible D gene is TRBD1 (5 bases). Trimming left V 1 base short and J 6 bases short, with 13 bases between. This CDR3 spans 15 amino acids. Germline values: CDR1 LNHDA, CDR2 SQIVND (reference sequence). The CDR3 sequence: CASSIVTEYGQPQHF. As DNA, the CDR3 is TGTGCCAGTAGTATAGTGACAGAATACGGTCAGCCCCAGCATTTT.

V gene TRBV27 combines with J gene TRBJ1-1; D may be TRBD1 (6 bases). Deletions cut 2 bases from V and 1 base from J, with 8 bases between. Germline CDR1 reads MNHEY; CDR2 reads SMNVEV (reference sequence). CDR3 size: 14 residues. The chain's CDR3 is CASSLGGPNTEAFF. The CDR3 DNA is TGTGCCAGCAGTTTAGGGGGGCCGAACACTGAAGCTTTCTTT.

V gene TRBV7-2 combines with J gene TRBJ2-2; possibly TRBD1 for D (5 bases). The CDR3 has 16 residues. V was clipped by 2 bases and J by 6 bases, with 16 bases between them. The germline V gene encodes CDR1 SGHTA and CDR2 FQGNSA. The CDR3 protein is CASSLNAAGQAGELFF. The CDR3 DNA reads TGTGCCAGCAGCTTAAACGCAGCAGGGCAGGCCGGGGAGCTGTTTTTT.

This chain joins TRBV18 and TRBJ2-1, with D perhaps matching TRBD2 (5 bases). Germline CDR1 reads KGHSH; CDR2 reads LQKENI. The CDR3 spans 13 residues. V shed 11 bases and J shed 5 bases, with 16 bases lying between them. Here the CDR3 reads CAGQPYGNNEQFF. CDR3 bases: TGTGCCGGCCAGCCTTACGGGAACAATGAGCAGTTCTTC.

The chain recombines TRBV27 with TRBJ2-1; maybe TRBD2 (6 bases). V was shortened by 3 bases and J by 2 bases, with 11 bases between the two germline ends. Looked up from germline, CDR1 is MNHEY and CDR2 is SMNVEV (reference sequence). There are 15 residues in the CDR3. As DNA, the CDR3 is TGTGCCAGCAGTTTTGGCGGGGATACCTACAATGAGCAGTTCTTC. Translation: CASSFGGDTYNEQFF.

The chain carries TRBV2 and TRBJ2-7; no reliable D call. CDR1 and CDR2 (germline): SNHLY, FYNNEI. Trimming left V 4 bases short and J 6 bases short, with 16 bases between. This CDR3 has 14 residues. CDR3 sequence: CASSVSGSGSEQYF. CDR3 nucleotides: TGTGCCAGCAGTGTCAGTGGGTCCGGATCCGAGCAGTACTTC.

The gene calls are TRBV11-3 and TRBJ1-1; 10 bases map to TRBD1. V was pared by 5 bases and J by 5 bases, with 5 bases of the junction left unmatched. This CDR3 is built from 14 residues. Germline V gene sequence: CDR1 SGHNT, CDR2 YENEEA. The CDR3 DNA follows: TGTGCCAGCAGCAAAAGGGACAGGGGAACTGAAGCTTTCTTT. Its protein is CASSKRDRGTEAFF.

The chain joins TRBV11-2 to TRBJ2-5, with D hard to call. Germline-derived CDR1 and CDR2 are SGHAT and FQNNGV. The CDR3 runs to 16 residues. With 5 bases removed from V and 1 base from J, the gap between germline ends came to 17 bases. As DNA, the CDR3 is TGTGCCAGCAGCCTGGCCTGGACGTCGGTCCAAGAGACCCAGTACTTC. It is translated as CASSLAWTSVQETQYF.

The rearrangement joins TRBV7-3 to TRBJ1-4; unclear D gene. Trimming shortened V by 5 bases and J by 4 bases, and 8 bases separated the two germline ends. This CDR3 has 13 residues. CDR1 and CDR2 (germline): SGHTA, FQGTGA. The DNA of the CDR3 is TGTGCCAGCAGCCCAGACGGTAATGAAAAACTGTTTTTT. It encodes CASSPDGNEKLFF. Filled out from reference TRBV7-3 and TRBJ1-4, the complete variable domain reads GAGVSQTPSNKVTEKGKYVELRCDPISGHTALYWYRQSLGQGPEFLIYFQGTGAADDSGLPNDRFFAVRPEGSVSTLKIQRTERGDSAVYLCASSPDGNEKLFFGSGTQLSVL.

The chain combines TRBV7-3 with TRBJ2-5; 11 bases fit TRBD2. Germline V gives CDR1 SGHTA, CDR2 FQGTGA. The CDR3 has 15 amino acids. Trimming at V came to 5 bases and at J to 5 bases, leaving 7 bases not matched to a gene. CDR3 coding DNA: TGTGCCAGCAGCACATCTAGCGGGGGGCGGGAGACCCAGTACTTC. This encodes CASSTSSGGRETQYF. The full variable domain, with the rest looked up from reference TRBV7-3 and TRBJ2-5, is GAGVSQTPSNKVTEKGKYVELRCDPISGHTALYWYRQSLGQGPEFLIYFQGTGAADDSGLPNDRFFAVRPEGSVSTLKIQRTERGDSAVYLCASSTSSGGRETQYFGPGTRLLVL.

CDR3 sequence: CASSLGGIQETQYF. CDR3 DNA: TGTGCCAGCAGCTTAGGTGGCATCCAAGAGACCCAGTACTTC. The V call is TRBV7-2, the J call TRBJ2-5; D remains unclear. Germline CDR1 and CDR2: SGHTA and FQGNSA. Deletions cut 1 base from V and 1 base from J, with 7 bases between. CDR3 length equals 14 residues. The whole variable domain, remainder taken from reference TRBV7-2 and TRBJ2-5, is GAGVSQSPSNKVTEKGKDVELRCDPISGHTALYWYRQSLGQGLEFLIYFQGNSAPDKSGLPSDRFSAERTGGSVSTLTIQRTQQEDSAVYLCASSLGGIQETQYFGPGTRLLVL.

V and J are TRBV18 and TRBJ1-2, with 9 bases fitting TRBD1. Per germline, CDR1 KGHSH and CDR2 LQKENI. V was clipped by 3 bases and J by 7 bases; unmatched bases: 15. The CDR3 contains 17 residues. The CDR3 sequence: CASSPDFRDRVSGGYTF. Here the CDR3 DNA reads TGTGCCAGCTCACCCGATTTCCGGGACAGGGTTTCAGGTGGCTACACCTTC.

The chain joins TRBV7-2 to TRBJ1-1; the match to TRBD1 covers 11 bases. Germline V gene sequence: CDR1 SGHTA, CDR2 FQGNSA. The CDR3 sequence is 16 residues long. Trimming removed 4 bases from V and 4 bases from J; junction bases left unmatched: 8. The CDR3 DNA reads as TGTGCCAGCAGCTCGCGGACAGGGGGCCGTTTCACTGAAGCTTTCTTT. Amino acids: CASSSRTGGRFTEAFF.

CDR3 loop: CASSLWSEQFF. In DNA, the CDR3 is TGTGCCAGCAGTCTTTGGTCGGAGCAGTTCTTC. This chain joins TRBV12-3 or TRBV12-4 and TRBJ2-1; D unclear. With 5 bases removed from V and 10 bases from J, the gap between germline ends came to 9 bases. This CDR3 has 11 residues.

CDR3 nucleotide sequence: TGTGCCAGCAGCTTGGGTGGCGGGGGAAGCACAGATACGCAGTATTTT. Protein: CASSLGGGGSTDTQYF. This sequence joins TRBV5-4 and TRBJ2-3, with 7 bases that match TRBD2. Germline CDR1 reads SGHNT; CDR2 reads YYREEE (reference sequence). This CDR3 spans 16 amino acids. Trimming cost V 0 bases and J 0 bases; bases outside gene matches: 4.

This sequence joins TRBV2 and TRBJ2-3, with 8 bases lining up with TRBD2. The CDR3 spans 17 residues. Germline lookup yields CDR1 SNHLY and CDR2 FYNNEI. Unmatched junction bases numbered 15, after V lost 5 bases and J lost 5 bases. CDR3 nucleotide sequence: TGTGCCAGCAGTCCGGGGATGCGAGCGGGGGTACGAGATACGCAGTATTTT. Amino acids: CASSPGMRAGVRDTQYF. The entire variable domain, with the rest obtained from reference TRBV2 and TRBJ2-3, is as follows: EPEVTQTPSHQVTQMGQEVILRCVPISNHLYFYWYRQILGQKVEFLVSFYNNEISEKSEIFDDQFSVERPDGSNFTLKIRSTKLEDSAMYFCASSPGMRAGVRDTQYFGPGTRLTVL.

V is TRBV19 and J is TRBJ1-1, with TRBD1 matching 10 bases. The CDR3 is made up of 19 amino acids. Per the germline V gene, CDR1 is LNHDA and CDR2 is SQIVND (reference sequence). Unmatched junction bases numbered 17, after V lost 3 bases and J lost 4 bases. The DNA for the CDR3 is TGTGCCAGTAGTATTAGAGGGGGGACAGGGGTAAGTTCGGGCACTGAAGCTTTCTTT. It codes for CASSIRGGTGVSSGTEAFF.

This CDR3 reads CASSFWSSSTDTQYF. The CDR3 DNA reads TGTGCCAGCAGCTTCTGGAGTTCTAGCACAGATACGCAGTATTTT. The genes are TRBV7-2 and TRBJ2-3; D is ambiguous. The V gene lost 3 bases and the J gene lost 0 bases, with 10 bases spanning the gap. Germline assignment: CDR1 SGHTA and CDR2 FQGNSA. CDR3 size: 15 residues.

A single count supports this clone. The chain links TRBV6-5 to TRBJ2-1; D is possibly TRBD1 or TRBD2 (5 bases each). CDR3 length: 13 amino acids. The germline V gene encodes CDR1 MNHEY and CDR2 SVGAGI. V gave up 3 bases and J gave up 12 bases, with 15 bases separating them. The CDR3 reads CASSYPGALTQFF. CDR3 coding DNA: TGTGCCAGCAGTTATCCCGGGGCGTTAACGCAGTTCTTC.